Presented here are 15 T cell receptor beta chains from one specimen sequenced in a study of graft-versus-host responses after intestinal transplantation. Their antigens remain unidentified. The assay was immunoSEQ multiplex PCR, and TCRdb's table has in-frame clones only and misses some. The repertoire consists of roughly 120,000 clones, with just over 90% occurring once and the leading ten covering 0.4% to 0.55%. Specimen: unstimulated CD8+ T cells sorted from spleen or lymph node cells, collected before intestinal transplant. The receptors originated from a human donor who received an intestinal transplant.

The chain carries TRBV5-4 and TRBJ2-1; TRBD2 agrees at 9 bases. This CDR3 is 16 amino acids long. V gave up 4 bases and J gave up 5 bases; unmatched junction bases: 10. Germline V lookup: CDR1 SGHNT, CDR2 YYREEE (reference sequence). This chain's CDR3 is CASSLLIAGVDNEQFF. CDR3 nucleotides: TGTGCCAGCAGCCTCCTTATAGCGGGAGTCGACAATGAGCAGTTCTTC. The full variable domain, in which reference TRBV5-4 and TRBJ2-1 provide the parts outside the CDR3, is ETGVTQSPTHLIKTRGQQVTLRCSSQSGHNTVSWYQQALGQGPQFIFQYYREEENGRGNFPPRFSGLQFPNYSSELNVNALELDDSALYLCASSLLIAGVDNEQFFGPGTRLTVL.

CDR3 protein: CASSIGTGVTEAFF. The CDR3 DNA is TGTGCCAGTAGTATAGGGACAGGGGTTACTGAAGCTTTCTTT. This chain uses TRBV19 with TRBJ1-1; 9 bases agree with TRBD1. The CDR3 has 14 residues. CDR1 and CDR2 from the germline V gene are LNHDA and SQIVND (reference sequence). Losses at the gene ends were 1 base for V and 5 bases for J; bases not matched to a gene: 2.

In DNA, the CDR3 is TGTGCCAGTAGTCCCGCAGGGTCCTATGGCTACACCTTC. This sequence encodes CASSPAGSYGYTF. V gene TRBV19 combines with J gene TRBJ1-2; D may be TRBD1 (5 bases). The CDR3 consists of 13 residues. Looked up from germline, CDR1 is LNHDA and CDR2 is SQIVND (reference sequence). Trimming pared 5 bases from V and 4 bases from J, leaving 11 bases between.

The chain couples TRBV10-1 to TRBJ2-3; 8 bases align to TRBD2. The junction had 10 bases not matched to a gene; V was cut back by 3 bases and J by 2 bases. This CDR3 is built from 17 residues. The germline gives CDR1 WNHNN, CDR2 SYGVQD (reference sequence). In DNA form, the CDR3 reads TGCGCCAGCAGTGATCCCCACGCGGGAGGCCTCACAGATACGCAGTATTTT. This sequence encodes CASSDPHAGGLTDTQYF.

The rearrangement joins TRBV2 to TRBJ1-2; tentatively, D is TRBD1 (6 bases). V shed 7 bases and J shed 0 bases, with 15 bases lying between them. The CDR3 length is 15 residues. The germline V gene has CDR1 SNHLY and CDR2 FYNNEI. The CDR3 protein is CASTGQSWANYGYTF. CDR3 DNA sequence: TGTGCCAGCACCGGACAGAGCTGGGCTAACTATGGCTACACCTTC.

The chain couples TRBV5-7 to TRBJ2-7; D might be TRBD2 (5 bases). TRBV5-7 has ORF status, its function being uncertain. V shed 5 bases and J shed 1 base, with 13 bases lying between them. This CDR3 spans 14 amino acids. For the CDR3, the DNA is TGTGCCAGCAGAACCCGACGGGAATCCTACGAGCAGTACTTC. It is translated as CASRTRRESYEQYF.

The chain links TRBV12-5 to TRBJ1-2; 7 bases are shared with TRBD1. This CDR3 region has 13 residues. With 5 bases clipped from V and 4 bases from J, the junction kept 4 bases outside the gene matches. CDR1 LGHNT and CDR2 FRNRAP come from the germline V gene. CDR3 sequence (DNA): TGTGCTAGTGGTATAGGGACAGTCTATGGCTACACCTTC. Amino acids: CASGIGTVYGYTF.

V and J are TRBV19 and TRBJ1-2; 9 positions match TRBD1. Germline values: CDR1 LNHDA, CDR2 SQIVND (reference sequence). This CDR3 contains 14 residues. Trimming cost V 5 bases and J 5 bases; bases outside gene matches: 6. The CDR3 DNA reads TGTGCCAGTAGTCTAACAGGGGGCTGGTATGGCTACACCTTC. Its translation: CASSLTGGWYGYTF.

This sequence joins TRBV9 and TRBJ2-6; 11 bases are shared with TRBD1. The CDR3 length is 14 residues. Germline trimming cut 5 bases from V and 10 bases from J; bases unmatched to any gene: 5. Germline lookup yields CDR1 SGDLS and CDR2 YYNGEE. The CDR3 is CASSGQGAKNVLTF. The CDR3 bases are TGTGCCAGCAGTGGACAGGGGGCAAAGAACGTCCTGACTTTC.

The rearrangement links TRBV4-1 to TRBJ2-1; D unresolved. The length of the CDR3 is 14 residues. V lost 1 base and J 13 bases, leaving 17 bases between the germline ends. From germline, CDR1 is MGHRA and CDR2 YSYEKL. CDR3 nucleotides: TGCGCCAGCAGCCAAGGGACCCCCAGGCATCCCCAGTTCTTC. Translating it yields CASSQGTPRHPQFF.

V is TRBV27 and J is TRBJ1-5; D is undetermined. CDR3 length: 14 amino acids. V was cut by 5 bases and J by 2 bases, with 10 bases left in between. The germline gives CDR1 MNHEY, CDR2 SMNVEV (reference sequence). Here the CDR3 reads CASSASFGNQPQHF. CDR3 DNA: TGTGCCAGCAGTGCCTCATTTGGCAATCAGCCCCAGCATTTT.

The chain joins TRBV5-8 to TRBJ2-1, with 10 bases lining up with TRBD1. The V and J ends lost 2 bases and 7 bases, in that order; junction bases with no gene match: 6. The germline V gene has CDR1 SGHTS and CDR2 YDEGEE. The CDR3 contains 15 residues. The chain's CDR3 is CASSLGTGVLNEQFF. For the CDR3, the DNA is TGTGCCAGCAGCTTAGGGACAGGGGTTTTAAATGAGCAGTTCTTC.

This clone has a single count. This chain connects TRBV2 to TRBJ2-3; TRBD2 matches 13 bases. CDR1 and CDR2 from the germline V gene are SNHLY and FYNNEI. The CDR3 has 19 residues. V lost 10 bases to trimming and J lost 0 bases; unmatched junction nucleotides: 16. The CDR3 protein is CAILRGRTSGGQSTDTQYF. CDR3 bases: TGTGCCATCCTCCGGGGGAGGACTAGCGGGGGACAAAGCACAGATACGCAGTATTTT.

The rearrangement uses TRBV9 and TRBJ2-6, with TRBD2 matching over 12 bases. Germline values: CDR1 SGDLS, CDR2 YYNGEE. The CDR3 consists of 19 residues. V shed 3 bases, J shed 4 bases, and the junction held 11 bases outside the gene matches. The CDR3: CASSDYRLAGAMGANVLTF. CDR3 nucleotides: TGTGCCAGCAGCGACTACCGACTAGCGGGAGCAATGGGGGCCAACGTCCTGACTTTC.

The table lists this clone with a few counts. V is TRBV10-2 and J is TRBJ2-2; D may be TRBD1 (5 bases). This CDR3 is 15 amino acids long. V lost 8 bases and J 4 bases, leaving 17 bases between the germline ends. Germline CDR1 is WSHSY and CDR2 is SAAADI. CDR3 amino acids: CASPFTQVTTGELFF. Here the CDR3 DNA reads TGCGCCAGCCCCTTCACACAGGTGACCACCGGGGAGCTGTTTTTT.